Listed below are T cell receptor beta chains from one sample, sequenced in a study of blood T cell repertoires in COVID-19. Some clones are missing from TCRdb's copy, which holds only in-frame ones; the method was immunoSEQ multiplex PCR. The data hold about 270,000 clones, with around 87% observed a single time. Sequenced input: peripheral blood. The receptors come from a woman in her 50s with acute or convalescent COVID-19. The CDR3 runs from the conserved cysteine through the conserved F or W. The D gene is left open where the match is weak. A clone size is listed for some rows: how often the clone was seen (once, few, many), or a class if it is expanded.

clone size: -; J gene: TRBJ2-7; D gene: -; V gene: TRBV28; CDR3 protein: CASSQVSYEQYF; CDR3 DNA: TGTGCCAGCAGCCAGGTCTCCTACGAGCAGTACTTC
clone size: -; J gene: TRBJ2-7; D gene: TRBD2; V gene: TRBV6-5; CDR3 protein: CASSPGLASYEQYF; CDR3 DNA: TGTGCCAGCAGTCCTGGACTAGCTTCCTACGAGCAGTACTTC
clone size: -; J gene: TRBJ2-1; D gene: TRBD1; V gene: TRBV7-3; CDR3 protein: CASSPGTGVNEQFF; CDR3 DNA: TGTGCCAGCAGCCCGGGGACAGGCGTGAATGAGCAGTTCTTC
clone size: -; J gene: TRBJ1-5; D gene: -; V gene: TRBV4-1; CDR3 protein: CASSPRDLGQPQHF; CDR3 DNA: TGCGCCAGCAGCCCGAGGGATCTAGGTCAGCCCCAGCATTTT
clone size: -; J gene: TRBJ1-1; D gene: TRBD1; V gene: TRBV2; CDR3 protein: CASRTGWETEAFF; CDR3 DNA: TGTGCCAGCAGGACAGGGTGGGAGACTGAAGCTTTCTTT
clone size: -; J gene: TRBJ2-3; D gene: -; V gene: TRBV7-3; CDR3 protein: CASSAGMVPDTQYF; CDR3 DNA: TGTGCCAGCAGCGCCGGTATGGTGCCAGATACGCAGTATTTT
clone size: -; J gene: TRBJ1-6; D gene: -; V gene: TRBV2; CDR3 protein: CASSEMAGDNSPLHF; CDR3 DNA: TGTGCCAGCAGTGAAATGGCAGGGGACAATTCACCCCTCCACTTT
clone size: -; J gene: TRBJ2-1; D gene: TRBD2; V gene: TRBV7-2; CDR3 protein: CASSSLAGADNEQFF; CDR3 DNA: TGTGCCAGCAGCTCGCTAGCGGGAGCGGACAATGAGCAGTTCTTC
clone size: few; J gene: TRBJ1-2; D gene: -; V gene: TRBV28; CDR3 protein: CASRPLVYGYTF; CDR3 DNA: TGTGCCAGCAGACCTCTAGTCTATGGCTACACCTTC
clone size: -; J gene: TRBJ2-3; D gene: TRBD2; V gene: TRBV7-3; CDR3 protein: CASSFDREARDTQYF; CDR3 DNA: TGTGCCAGCAGCTTCGACCGGGAGGCCCGAGATACGCAGTATTTT
clone size: -; J gene: TRBJ1-5; D gene: -; V gene: TRBV7-9; CDR3 protein: CASSLVGGVEGNQPQHF; CDR3 DNA: TGTGCCAGCAGCTTAGTAGGAGGGGTGGAGGGCAATCAGCCCCAGCATTTT
clone size: -; J gene: TRBJ2-5; D gene: TRBD2; V gene: TRBV7-3; CDR3 protein: CASSLGTSGRARGETQYF; CDR3 DNA: TGTGCCAGCAGCCTCGGGACTAGCGGGAGGGCCCGTGGGGAGACCCAGTACTTC
clone size: -; J gene: TRBJ1-1; D gene: TRBD1; V gene: TRBV3-1/TRBV3-2; CDR3 protein: CASSQVGQGNTEAFF; CDR3 DNA: TGTGCCAGCAGCCAGGTTGGACAGGGAAACACTGAAGCTTTCTTT
clone size: -; J gene: TRBJ1-1; D gene: -; V gene: TRBV4-1; CDR3 protein: CASSQRRGMNTEAFF; CDR3 DNA: TGCGCCAGCAGCCAGAGACGGGGTATGAACACTGAAGCTTTCTTT
clone size: -; J gene: TRBJ1-4; D gene: -; V gene: TRBV5-6; CDR3 protein: CASSFREGNEKLFF; CDR3 DNA: TGTGCCAGCAGCTTCAGGGAAGGCAATGAAAAACTGTTTTTT
clone size: -; J gene: TRBJ1-5; D gene: -; V gene: TRBV28; CDR3 protein: CASSLQQLAQHF; CDR3 DNA: TGTGCCAGCAGTTTACAACAATTGGCCCAGCATTTT
clone size: few; J gene: TRBJ1-1; D gene: TRBD1; V gene: TRBV7-9; CDR3 protein: CASSSPWDRGMNTEAFF; CDR3 DNA: TGTGCCAGCAGCTCGCCCTGGGACAGGGGCATGAACACTGAAGCTTTCTTT
clone size: -; J gene: TRBJ2-2; D gene: -; V gene: TRBV7-2; CDR3 protein: CASSSRGAQNTGELFF; CDR3 DNA: TGTGCCAGCAGCTCCCGGGGTGCCCAAAACACCGGGGAGCTGTTTTTT
clone size: -; J gene: TRBJ1-3; D gene: TRBD1; V gene: TRBV4-1; CDR3 protein: CASSQDRGTGNTIYF; CDR3 DNA: TGCGCCAGCAGCCAAGACAGGGGGACCGGAAACACCATATATTTT
clone size: -; J gene: TRBJ2-2; D gene: TRBD2; V gene: TRBV5-1; CDR3 protein: CASSLGTSGSGTGELFF; CDR3 DNA: TGCGCCAGCAGCTTGGGGACTAGCGGGAGCGGAACCGGGGAGCTGTTTTTT
clone size: -; J gene: TRBJ1-3; D gene: -; V gene: TRBV7-2; CDR3 protein: CASSQPTADSGNTIYF; CDR3 DNA: TGTGCCAGCAGCCAGCCGACAGCCGACTCTGGAAACACCATATATTTT
clone size: -; J gene: TRBJ2-3; D gene: TRBD1; V gene: TRBV13; CDR3 protein: CASSPGTAGTQYF; CDR3 DNA: TGTGCCAGCAGCCCCGGGACAGCCGGGACGCAGTATTTT
clone size: -; J gene: TRBJ2-6; D gene: -; V gene: TRBV30; CDR3 protein: CACPHRETNVLTF; CDR3 DNA: TGTGCCTGCCCTCACAGGGAAACCAACGTCCTGACTTTC
clone size: -; J gene: TRBJ1-2; D gene: -; V gene: TRBV28; CDR3 protein: CASSFPFNRDDYGYTF; CDR3 DNA: TGTGCCAGCAGTTTCCCTTTTAACAGGGACGACTATGGCTACACCTTC
clone size: -; J gene: TRBJ1-1; D gene: TRBD1; V gene: TRBV9; CDR3 protein: CASSFTGGRYTEAFF; CDR3 DNA: TGTGCCAGCAGCTTTACAGGGGGCCGGTACACTGAAGCTTTCTTT
clone size: -; J gene: TRBJ2-7; D gene: TRBD2; V gene: TRBV4-2; CDR3 protein: CASSRDGTKSSYEQYF; CDR3 DNA: TGTGCCAGCAGCCGCGACGGGACTAAAAGCTCCTACGAGCAGTACTTC
clone size: -; J gene: TRBJ2-1; D gene: TRBD2; V gene: TRBV6-5; CDR3 protein: CASNRLAGGSNEQFF; CDR3 DNA: TGTGCCAGCAATCGACTAGCGGGAGGTTCCAATGAGCAGTTCTTC
clone size: -; J gene: TRBJ1-6; D gene: TRBD1; V gene: TRBV18; CDR3 protein: CASSQGATSSYNSPLHF; CDR3 DNA: TGTGCCAGCTCACAGGGGGCCACGAGCTCCTATAATTCACCCCTCCACTTT
clone size: -; J gene: TRBJ2-6; D gene: TRBD1; V gene: TRBV4-1; CDR3 protein: CASSLDRGAGANVLTF; CDR3 DNA: TGCGCCAGCAGCCTAGACAGGGGCGCTGGGGCCAACGTCCTGACTTTC
clone size: -; J gene: TRBJ2-7; D gene: TRBD2; V gene: TRBV27; CDR3 protein: CASKPGLAGAEQYF; CDR3 DNA: TGTGCCAGCAAACCGGGACTAGCGGGTGCGGAGCAGTACTTC
clone size: -; J gene: TRBJ2-1; D gene: TRBD2; V gene: TRBV6-1; CDR3 protein: CASRNPSGRALEQFF; CDR3 DNA: TGTGCCAGCCGGAACCCTAGCGGGAGGGCCCTGGAGCAGTTCTTC
clone size: few; J gene: TRBJ1-5; D gene: -; V gene: TRBV5-6; CDR3 protein: CASSFAENQPQHF; CDR3 DNA: TGTGCCAGCAGCTTCGCCGAGAATCAGCCCCAGCATTTT
clone size: -; J gene: TRBJ2-1; D gene: -; V gene: TRBV28; CDR3 protein: CASSFRGVDEQFF; CDR3 DNA: TGTGCCAGCAGTTTCAGGGGGGTAGATGAGCAGTTCTTC
clone size: few; J gene: TRBJ1-6; D gene: TRBD1; V gene: TRBV5-4; CDR3 protein: CASSALTGERSSPLHF; CDR3 DNA: TGTGCCAGCAGCGCGTTAACAGGGGAAAGGTCTTCACCCCTCCACTTT
clone size: -; J gene: TRBJ2-1; D gene: TRBD2; V gene: TRBV7-3; CDR3 protein: CASSRERSGSYEQFF; CDR3 DNA: TGTGCCAGCAGCCGCGAGCGTAGCGGGAGCTATGAGCAGTTCTTC
clone size: -; J gene: TRBJ2-3; D gene: TRBD2; V gene: TRBV3-1/TRBV3-2; CDR3 protein: CASSPIRTSGSPDTQYF; CDR3 DNA: TGTGCCAGCAGCCCAATTAGGACTAGCGGGAGTCCAGATACGCAGTATTTT
clone size: -; J gene: TRBJ2-3; D gene: TRBD2; V gene: TRBV5-6; CDR3 protein: CASSFSLAARTDTQYF; CDR3 DNA: TGTGCCAGCAGCTTCTCACTAGCGGCCCGCACAGATACGCAGTATTTT
clone size: -; J gene: TRBJ2-3; D gene: -; V gene: TRBV6-2/TRBV6-3; CDR3 protein: CASSYSGRGTDTQYF; CDR3 DNA: TGTGCCAGCAGTTACTCGGGGAGGGGGACAGATACGCAGTATTTT
clone size: -; J gene: TRBJ2-7; D gene: TRBD1; V gene: TRBV5-4; CDR3 protein: CASSQSDRRSYEQYF; CDR3 DNA: TGTGCCAGCAGCCAGTCGGACAGGCGTTCCTACGAGCAGTACTTC
clone size: -; J gene: TRBJ1-1; D gene: TRBD1; V gene: TRBV5-1; CDR3 protein: CASSSDRDAEAFF; CDR3 DNA: TGCGCCAGCAGCTCCGACAGGGACGCTGAAGCTTTCTTT
clone size: -; J gene: TRBJ2-1; D gene: TRBD1; V gene: TRBV18; CDR3 protein: CASSRRPLQGGRLGNEQFF; CDR3 DNA: TGTGCCAGCTCACGGCGGCCCCTCCAAGGGGGCCGCTTGGGCAATGAGCAGTTCTTC
clone size: -; J gene: TRBJ1-1; D gene: TRBD1; V gene: TRBV7-2; CDR3 protein: CASSLGGTGVTEAFF; CDR3 DNA: TGTGCCAGCAGCTTAGGCGGGACAGGGGTAACTGAAGCTTTCTTT
clone size: -; J gene: TRBJ2-1; D gene: -; V gene: TRBV5-4; CDR3 protein: CASRKSGFYNEQFF; CDR3 DNA: TGTGCCAGCAGAAAATCAGGGTTCTACAATGAGCAGTTCTTC
clone size: -; J gene: TRBJ2-1; D gene: TRBD2; V gene: TRBV19; CDR3 protein: CASRFSGASSYNEQFF; CDR3 DNA: TGTGCCAGTAGGTTTAGCGGGGCGAGCTCCTACAATGAGCAGTTCTTC
clone size: -; J gene: TRBJ2-7; D gene: TRBD1; V gene: TRBV29-1; CDR3 protein: CSVVGRGTGSYEQYF; CDR3 DNA: TGCAGCGTTGTGGGTAGGGGGACAGGGTCCTACGAGCAGTACTTC
clone size: -; J gene: TRBJ1-2; D gene: -; V gene: TRBV28; CDR3 protein: CASSFGVGGYTF; CDR3 DNA: TGTGCCAGCAGTTTCGGGGTTGGTGGCTACACCTTC
clone size: -; J gene: TRBJ1-2; D gene: -; V gene: TRBV2; CDR3 protein: CASRTYGGREYGYTF; CDR3 DNA: TGTGCCAGCAGGACCTATGGGGGCAGAGAATATGGCTACACCTTC
clone size: -; J gene: TRBJ1-6; D gene: TRBD1; V gene: TRBV4-2; CDR3 protein: CASSPRLGTENSPLHF; CDR3 DNA: TGTGCCAGCAGCCCAAGATTAGGGACAGAGAATTCACCCCTCCACTTT
clone size: -; J gene: TRBJ1-6; D gene: -; V gene: TRBV20-1; CDR3 protein: CSASRGDPLNSPLHF; CDR3 DNA: TGCAGTGCTAGTCGCGGGGATCCACTCAATTCACCCCTCCACTTT
clone size: -; J gene: TRBJ2-3; D gene: -; V gene: TRBV2; CDR3 protein: CASSDPNWTPSTDTQYF; CDR3 DNA: TGTGCCAGCAGTGACCCGAATTGGACACCTAGCACAGATACGCAGTATTTT
clone size: -; J gene: TRBJ1-5; D gene: -; V gene: TRBV2; CDR3 protein: CASSEVTVNQPQHF; CDR3 DNA: TGTGCCAGCAGTGAAGTGACAGTCAATCAGCCCCAGCATTTT